This TCR beta chain was identified during a study of CD4+ T cells in melanoma. Findings and caveats of the study: CD8+ T cell, macrophage and B cell function reportedly correlated with neoantigen-specific CD4+ T cells. Reportedly, melanoma neoantigen-specific CD4+ T cells showed varied differentiation states.

The germline V gene has CDR1 LNHDA and CDR2 SQIVND (reference sequence). V gave up 4 bases and J gave up 1 base; unmatched junction bases: 9. The CDR3 length is 17 residues. This clone was detected a few times. Its antigen is not identified. Profiled with immunoSEQ multiplex PCR; TCRdb holds only in-frame clones, not every one. Here the sample spans fewer than 20,000 clones, over 70% being singletons. Sequencing was performed on cells from a culture (not recorded whether cultured in vitro). This chain joins TRBV19 and TRBJ1-1, with TRBD1 matching 10 bases. The receptor was derived from a human donor with melanoma. CDR3 residues: CASSKQGTGAKNTEAFF. Written as DNA, the CDR3 is TGTGCCAGTAGTAAACAAGGGACAGGGGCTAAGAACACTGAAGCTTTCTTT.